This TCR beta chain was identified during a study of T-cell memory formation after mild COVID-19. This clonotype has a handful of counts. Trimming took off 3 bases at V and 0 bases at J, with 15 bases between the two ends. This CDR3 region has 16 residues. The germline gives CDR1 SGDLS, CDR2 YYNGEE. TCRdb redid the calling of the 5' RACE reads with MiXCR, one entry per CDR3 protein. Found here are 180,000 or so distinct CDR3 sequences, under 14% of them singletons; the top ten hold about 3.8%. The TCR sequence derives from a man aged 18 to 30 who had mild COVID-19 (a few samples of this study predate the infection). Cell type and time point are not known. The chain is built from TRBV9 and TRBJ1-2; no clear D. The sample consisted of PBMCs or a T cell subset sorted from them (not recorded which). The CDR3 nucleotides read TGTGCCAGCAGCGAAACCCCGAGCGGAGCTAACTATGGCTACACCTTC. This translates into CASSETPSGANYGYTF.